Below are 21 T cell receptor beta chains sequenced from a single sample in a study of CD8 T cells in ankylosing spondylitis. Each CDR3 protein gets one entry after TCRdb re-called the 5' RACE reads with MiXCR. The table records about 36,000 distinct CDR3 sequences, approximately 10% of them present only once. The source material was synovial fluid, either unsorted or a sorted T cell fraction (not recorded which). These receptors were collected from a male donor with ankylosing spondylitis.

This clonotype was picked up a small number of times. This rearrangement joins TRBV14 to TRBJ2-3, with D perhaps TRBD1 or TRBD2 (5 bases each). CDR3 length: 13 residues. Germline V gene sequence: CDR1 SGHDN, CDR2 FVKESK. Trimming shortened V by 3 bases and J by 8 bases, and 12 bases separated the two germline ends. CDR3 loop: CASSQRGSGTQYF. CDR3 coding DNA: TGTGCCAGCAGCCAGAGGGGATCCGGTACGCAGTATTTT.

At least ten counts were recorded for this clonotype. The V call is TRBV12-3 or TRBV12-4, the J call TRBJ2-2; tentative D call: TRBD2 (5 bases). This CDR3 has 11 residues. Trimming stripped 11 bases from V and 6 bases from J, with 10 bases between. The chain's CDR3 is CASEVAGELFF. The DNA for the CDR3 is TGTGCCTCGGAGGTGGCCGGGGAGCTGTTTTTT.

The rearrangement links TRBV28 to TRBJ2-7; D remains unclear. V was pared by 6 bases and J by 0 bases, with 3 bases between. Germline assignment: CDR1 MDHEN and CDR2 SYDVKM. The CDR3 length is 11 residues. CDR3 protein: CASRISYEQYF. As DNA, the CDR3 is TGTGCCAGCAGGATCTCCTACGAGCAGTACTTC.

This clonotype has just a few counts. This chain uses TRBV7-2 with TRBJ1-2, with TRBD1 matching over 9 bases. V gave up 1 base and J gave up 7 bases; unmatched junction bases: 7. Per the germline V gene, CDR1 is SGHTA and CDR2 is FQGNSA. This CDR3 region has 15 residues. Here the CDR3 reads CASSLEGTGSSGYTF. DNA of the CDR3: TGTGCCAGCAGCTTAGAAGGGACAGGGTCTAGTGGCTACACCTTC. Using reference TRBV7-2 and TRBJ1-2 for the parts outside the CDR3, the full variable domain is GAGVSQSPSNKVTEKGKDVELRCDPISGHTALYWYRQSLGQGLEFLIYFQGNSAPDKSGLPSDRFSAERTGGSVSTLTIQRTQQEDSAVYLCASSLEGTGSSGYTFGSGTRLTVV.

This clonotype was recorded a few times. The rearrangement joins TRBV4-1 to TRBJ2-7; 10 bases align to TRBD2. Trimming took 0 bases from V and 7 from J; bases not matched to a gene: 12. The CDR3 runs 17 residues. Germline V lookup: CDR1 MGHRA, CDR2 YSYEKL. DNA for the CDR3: TGCGCCAGCAGCCAAGATCTATGGCTAGCGGGAGTCTGGGAGCAGTACTTC. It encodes CASSQDLWLAGVWEQYF.

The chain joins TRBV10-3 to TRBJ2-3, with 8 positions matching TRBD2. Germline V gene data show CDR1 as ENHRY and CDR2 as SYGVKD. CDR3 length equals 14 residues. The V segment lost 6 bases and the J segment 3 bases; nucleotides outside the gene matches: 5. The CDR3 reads CAIRPAGETDTQYF. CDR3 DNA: TGTGCCATCAGGCCAGCGGGAGAGACAGATACGCAGTATTTT.

The CDR3 bases are TGTGCCAGCAGCGCCCTCGTGGGTTCACCCCTCCACTTT. Encoded protein: CASSALVGSPLHF. V and J are TRBV9 and TRBJ1-6; D is uncertain. This CDR3 spans 13 amino acids. Per germline, CDR1 SGDLS and CDR2 YYNGEE. Trimming cost V 3 bases and J 9 bases, with 10 bases left between them.

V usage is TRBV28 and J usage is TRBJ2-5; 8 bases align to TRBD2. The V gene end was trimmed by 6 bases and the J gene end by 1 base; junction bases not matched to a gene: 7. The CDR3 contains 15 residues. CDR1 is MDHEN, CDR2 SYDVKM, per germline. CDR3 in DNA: TGTGCCAGCAGCCCCGGGCGGGAGGTCCAAGAGACCCAGTACTTC. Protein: CASSPGREVQETQYF. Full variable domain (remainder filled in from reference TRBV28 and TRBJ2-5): DVKVTQSSRYLVKRTGEKVFLECVQDMDHENMFWYRQDPGLGLRLIYFSYDVKMKEKGDIPEGYSVSREKKERFSLILESASTNQTSMYLCASSPGREVQETQYFGPGTRLLVL.

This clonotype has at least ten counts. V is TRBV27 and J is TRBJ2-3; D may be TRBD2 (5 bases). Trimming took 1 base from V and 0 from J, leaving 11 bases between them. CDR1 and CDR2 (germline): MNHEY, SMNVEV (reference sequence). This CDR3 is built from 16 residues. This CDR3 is CASSLFSGTSTDTQYF. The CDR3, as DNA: TGTGCCAGCAGTTTATTCTCGGGAACGAGCACAGATACGCAGTATTTT.

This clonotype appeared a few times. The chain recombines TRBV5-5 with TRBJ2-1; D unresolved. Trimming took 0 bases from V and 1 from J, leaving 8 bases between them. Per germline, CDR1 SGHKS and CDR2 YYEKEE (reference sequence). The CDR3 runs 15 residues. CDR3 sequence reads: CASSLDVGSYNEQFF. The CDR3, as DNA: TGTGCCAGCAGCTTGGACGTGGGGTCCTACAATGAGCAGTTCTTC.

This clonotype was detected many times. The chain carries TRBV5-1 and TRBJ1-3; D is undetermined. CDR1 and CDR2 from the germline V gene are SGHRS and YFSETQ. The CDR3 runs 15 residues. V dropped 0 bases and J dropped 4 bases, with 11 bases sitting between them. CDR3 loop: CASSLDPMDGNTIYF. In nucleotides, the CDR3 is TGCGCCAGCAGCTTGGACCCGATGGACGGAAACACCATATATTTT. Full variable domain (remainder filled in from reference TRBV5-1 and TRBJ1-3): KAGVTQTPRYLIKTRGQQVTLSCSPISGHRSVSWYQQTPGQGLQFLFEYFSETQRNKGNFPGRFSGRQFSNSRSEMNVSTLELGDSALYLCASSLDPMDGNTIYFGEGSWLTVV.

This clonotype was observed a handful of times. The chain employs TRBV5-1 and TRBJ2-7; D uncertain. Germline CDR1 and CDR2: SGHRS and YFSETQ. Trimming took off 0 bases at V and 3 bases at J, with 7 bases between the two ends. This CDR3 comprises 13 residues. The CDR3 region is CASSLETVYEQYF. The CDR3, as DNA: TGCGCCAGCAGCTTGGAAACGGTCTACGAGCAGTACTTC.

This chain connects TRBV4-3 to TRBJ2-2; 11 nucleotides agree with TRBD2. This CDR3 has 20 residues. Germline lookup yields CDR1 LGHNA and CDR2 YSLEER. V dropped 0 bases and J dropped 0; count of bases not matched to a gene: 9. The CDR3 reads CASSQDISGREDPNTGELFF. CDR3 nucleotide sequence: TGCGCCAGCAGCCAAGATATTAGCGGGAGGGAAGATCCGAACACCGGGGAGCTGTTTTTT.

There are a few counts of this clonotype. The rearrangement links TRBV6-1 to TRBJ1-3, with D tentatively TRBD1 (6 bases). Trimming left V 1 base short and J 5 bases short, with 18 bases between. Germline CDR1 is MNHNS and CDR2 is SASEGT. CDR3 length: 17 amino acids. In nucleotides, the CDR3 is TGTGCCAGCAGTGAAGAACTTACAGGGACCGTTCGAAACACCATATATTTT. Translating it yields CASSEELTGTVRNTIYF.

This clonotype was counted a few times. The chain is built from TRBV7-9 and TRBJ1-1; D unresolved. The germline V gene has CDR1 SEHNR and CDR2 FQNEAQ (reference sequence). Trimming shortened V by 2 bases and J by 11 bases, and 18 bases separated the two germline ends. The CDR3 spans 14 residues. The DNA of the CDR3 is TGTGCCAGCAGCTTACTACTAGTTAGAATCGAGGCTTTCTTT. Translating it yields CASSLLLVRIEAFF.

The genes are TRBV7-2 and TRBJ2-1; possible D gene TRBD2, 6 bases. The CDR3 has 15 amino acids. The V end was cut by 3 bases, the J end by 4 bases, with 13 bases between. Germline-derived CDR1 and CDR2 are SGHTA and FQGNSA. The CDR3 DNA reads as TGTGCCAGCAGCTTGGCGACGGGACTTTACAATGAGCAGTTCTTC. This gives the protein CASSLATGLYNEQFF.

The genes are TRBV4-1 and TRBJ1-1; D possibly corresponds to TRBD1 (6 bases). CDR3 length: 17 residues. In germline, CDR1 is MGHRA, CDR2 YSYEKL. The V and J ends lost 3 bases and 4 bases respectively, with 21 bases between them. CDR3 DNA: TGCGCCAGCAGCCAGGAGGGGGATTCAGGGTCTGGCACTGAAGCTTTCTTT. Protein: CASSQEGDSGSGTEAFF.

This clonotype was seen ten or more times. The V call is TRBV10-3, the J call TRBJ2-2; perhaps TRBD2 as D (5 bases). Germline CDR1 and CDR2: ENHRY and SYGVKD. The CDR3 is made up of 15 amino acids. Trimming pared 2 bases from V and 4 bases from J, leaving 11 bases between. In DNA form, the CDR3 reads TGTGCCATCAGTGAGCGGGGTTCTCCCACCGGGGAGCTGTTTTTT. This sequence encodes CAISERGSPTGELFF.

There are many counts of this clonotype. The CDR3 spells CSVYGFNEKLFF. CDR3 in DNA: TGCAGCGTTTACGGTTTTAATGAAAAACTGTTTTTT. The chain joins TRBV29-1 to TRBJ1-4; D call uncertain. V lost 5 bases and J lost 4, with 8 bases in between. Germline V lookup: CDR1 SQVTM, CDR2 ANQGSEA. There are 12 residues in the CDR3. The entire variable domain, with the rest obtained from reference TRBV29-1 and TRBJ1-4, is as follows: SAVISQKPSRDICQRGTSLTIQCQVDSQVTMMFWYRQQPGQSLTLIATANQGSEATYESGFVIDKFPISRPNLTFSTLTVSNMSPEDSSIYLCSVYGFNEKLFFGSGTQLSVL.

CDR3 in DNA: TGTGCCAGCAGGCGGGACCCGTCATGGTATTTT. Protein: CASRRDPSWYF. The V gene is TRBV27, the J gene TRBJ2-3; TRBD2 might be the D (6 bases). The CDR3 runs 11 residues. The V gene's germline CDR1 is MNHEY and CDR2 SMNVEV (reference sequence). V shed 6 bases and J shed 14 bases, with 15 bases lying between them.

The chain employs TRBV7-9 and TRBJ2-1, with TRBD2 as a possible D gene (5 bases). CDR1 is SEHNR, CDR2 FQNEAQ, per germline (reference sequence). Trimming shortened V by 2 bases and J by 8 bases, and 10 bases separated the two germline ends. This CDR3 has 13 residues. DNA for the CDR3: TGTGCCAGCAGCTTAACGGGAAATTATGAGCAGTTCTTC. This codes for CASSLTGNYEQFF.